This TCR beta chain was captured in a study of regulatory T cells in long-lasting Graves disease. Background on the study: Newly diagnosed Graves' patients took antithyroid drugs under 3 months. The study, taken as a whole, reports: Persistent disease was associated with favored TRBV28 usage and with favored use of TRBJ1-2 and TRBJ2-5.

Time point described: newly diagnosed GD, antithyroid drugs for less than 3 months. Scientists built the TCR library using RNA that was extracted from PBMCs. Arm-PCR of CDR3 regions and iRepertoire HTBI primers were used to build TCR beta libraries. TCRdb called the multiplex PCR reads again in MiXCR, with one record for every CDR3 protein. The sample gives 550,000 to 600,000 distinct CDR3 sequences, about 15% of which show up once; approximately 12% is in the top ten. Germline-derived CDR1 and CDR2 are SGDLS and YYNGEE. This CDR3 comprises 15 residues. Between the trimmed V and J ends, which lost 1 base and 0 bases, there was a span of 10 bases. In the case of this clonotype: Its antigen is currently unknown.

The same data also went into a second study, on T cells in Graves' hyperthyroidism and ophthalmopathy. That source reports: Researchers found most expanded thyroid clonotypes above 0.001 in blood as well.

This specimen consisted of peripheral blood mononuclear cells (PBMCs), obtained at new diagnosis, from a patient treated with antithyroid drugs. This chain joins TRBV9 and TRBJ1-2; D remains unclear. This TCR was recovered from a man younger than 30 with Graves disease. Here the CDR3 DNA reads TGTGCCAGCAGCGTAATAGCAGACGCTAACTATGGCTACACCTTC. It translates to CASSVIADANYGYTF.